This TCR beta chain was found in a study of cytomegalovirus exposure and HLA in healthy donors. Broader study findings: Testing in vitro showed a few CMV-associated chains specific for CMV antigens. TCR beta chains numbering more than 150 were designated cytomegalovirus-associated. Reportedly, cytomegalovirus status was diagnosed with high sensitivity and specificity.

On this clone: No antigen is known for it.

The donors were members of the validation cohort comprising about 120 subjects, separate from the roughly 690-subject first cohort. Method: immunoSEQ multiplex PCR; TCRdb's copy keeps in-frame clones and lacks some. The data hold about 180,000 clones, with 80% to 90% observed a single time. Sample: PBMCs. This clonotype was sampled from a woman aged 30 to 39 in good health and CMV-seronegative.

In DNA form, the CDR3 reads TGTGCCAGCAGGGCAGGACTGAGCACAGATACGCAGTATTTT. Its translation: CASRAGLSTDTQYF. This chain connects TRBV2 to TRBJ2-3, with TRBD2 as a possible D gene (5 bases). V lost 6 bases to trimming and J lost 0 bases, with 10 bases between them. Germline CDR1 SNHLY, CDR2 FYNNEI. The CDR3 is 14 residues long.